Listed below are T cell receptor beta chains from one sample, sequenced in a study of blood T cell repertoires in COVID-19. Here immunoSEQ multiplex PCR was the method, and the copy in TCRdb shows in-frame clones only, minus some. Among fewer than 90,000 clones listed, 90% to 95% were seen once. The specimen sequenced was peripheral blood. The receptors were gathered from a human donor with active COVID-19. The donor label of this sample is uncertain. Both conserved end residues are part of each CDR3. The D gene is left open where the match is weak. Rows may omit the clone size; those that give it use once, few, many or a size class.

size,J,D,V,DNA,CDR3
.,TRBJ2-3,.,TRBV6-2/TRBV6-3,TGTGCCAGCAGTTTTCCCTTGGGGGGGCCCAGCACAGATACGCAGTATTTT,CASSFPLGGPSTDTQYF
.,TRBJ2-2,.,TRBV12-3/TRBV12-4,TGTGCCAGCAGTTTCAGGGGAACCGGGGAGCTGTTTTTT,CASSFRGTGELFF
.,TRBJ1-1,.,TRBV10-2,TGCGCCAGTCTAGACCGCACTGAAGCTTTCTTT,CASLDRTEAFF
.,TRBJ2-1,TRBD2,TRBV14,TGTGCCAGCAGCCAAGAGTCGGGGACTAGAAGTTTTGAGCAGTTCTTC,CASSQESGTRSFEQFF
.,TRBJ2-2,TRBD2,TRBV5-1,TGCGCCAGCAGCTTGGTTCTAGCGGACACCGGGGAGCTGTTTTTT,CASSLVLADTGELFF
.,TRBJ1-1,.,TRBV2,TGTGCCGACACATGGGGGCAAGGGTTCATGAACACTGAAGCTTTCTTT,CADTWGQGFMNTEAFF
.,TRBJ1-5,.,TRBV19,TGTGCCACGCACAGGGATTGGAATCAGCCCCAGCATTTT,CATHRDWNQPQHF
.,TRBJ2-5,.,TRBV10-1,TGCGCCAGCAACCAGGGTGACGAGACCCAGTACTTC,CASNQGDETQYF
.,TRBJ1-1,.,TRBV4-1,TGCGCCAGCACCCCAACGAATACAGACACTGAAGCTTTCTTT,CASTPTNTDTEAFF
.,TRBJ2-2,.,TRBV15,TGTGCCACCAGCAGAGATCCCTCGGGACAACCAGCCGGCGCCGGGGAGCTGTTTTTT,CATSRDPSGQPAGAGELFF
.,TRBJ2-7,.,TRBV19,TGTGCCAGTAGTATAGCCGGTAGCGGTTCCTACGAGCAGTACTTC,CASSIAGSGSYEQYF
.,TRBJ2-7,TRBD2,TRBV6-5,TGTGCCAGCAGGGTTAGCGGGAGTTTAAGTGCGCAGTACTTC,CASRVSGSLSAQYF
.,TRBJ2-3,.,TRBV5-6,TGTGCCAGCAGCTTGGTGGCGGCCCCTAGCACAGATACGCAGTATTTT,CASSLVAAPSTDTQYF
.,TRBJ2-3,TRBD1,TRBV2,TGTGCCAGTACGAGACAGGGACCCACAGATACGCAGTATTTT,CASTRQGPTDTQYF
.,TRBJ1-2,TRBD1,TRBV23-1,TGCGCCAGCAGTCAATGGTGGGGACAGGGTTTGTTGGATGGCTACACCTTC,CASSQWWGQGLLDGYTF
once,TRBJ2-7,TRBD2,TRBV11-2,TGTGCCAGCAGCCTATTAGCGGGAGCGGGGGCTTACGAGCAGTACTTC,CASSLLAGAGAYEQYF
.,TRBJ2-5,TRBD1,TRBV5-4,TGTGCCAGCAGCCGTGGACAGGGTACCCAAGAGACCCAGTACTTC,CASSRGQGTQETQYF
.,TRBJ2-6,TRBD1,TRBV5-4,TGTGCCAGCAGCTTCGGACAGGACGTATCTGGGGCCAACGTCCTGACTTTC,CASSFGQDVSGANVLTF
.,TRBJ1-1,.,TRBV24-1,TGTGCCACCAGTGAGGGGGCCGGGGACACTGAAGCTTTCTTT,CATSEGAGDTEAFF
.,TRBJ1-1,TRBD1,TRBV5-4,TGTGCCAGCAGTCCCGGAGGACAGGGGACCACTGAAGCTTTCTTT,CASSPGGQGTTEAFF
.,TRBJ1-5,TRBD1,TRBV20-1,TGCAGTGCTAGTTCCACAGGGGCCGTGGGCAATCAGCCCCAGCATTTT,CSASSTGAVGNQPQHF
.,TRBJ2-6,TRBD1,TRBV6-4,TGTGCCAGCAGTGACTCGGGGACAGGTTCAGGGGCCAACGTCCTGACTTTC,CASSDSGTGSGANVLTF
.,TRBJ2-7,TRBD1,TRBV5-8,TGTGCCAGCACCCCGACAGGGTCGCGCTACGAGCAGTACTTC,CASTPTGSRYEQYF
.,TRBJ2-2,TRBD2,TRBV28,TGTGCCAGCAGGCCGGGACTATCTACCGGGGAGCTGTTTTTT,CASRPGLSTGELFF
few,TRBJ1-2,.,TRBV11-2,TGTGCCAGCAGCTTAGACCCCATTTCAGGGAACTATGGCTACACCTTC,CASSLDPISGNYGYTF
.,TRBJ2-7,.,TRBV5-4,TGTGCCAGCGGTCTGGGCCTCTCCTACGAGCAGTACTTC,CASGLGLSYEQYF
.,TRBJ2-1,TRBD1,TRBV2,TGTGCCTCGTACAGGGGCGACTCCTACAATGAGCAGTTCTTC,CASYRGDSYNEQFF
.,TRBJ2-1,TRBD2,TRBV9,TGTGCCAGCAGCGTAGGGGGACTAGCGGGGGCGAGAGACAATGAGCAGTTCTTC,CASSVGGLAGARDNEQFF
.,TRBJ1-1,.,TRBV19,TGTGCCAGTAGTCCCCCCGGGACACGGGAATATGAAGCTTTCTTT,CASSPPGTREYEAFF
.,TRBJ2-7,.,TRBV19,TGTGCCAGTAGTACCCGGGGGACGGCAGGGGAGCAGTACTTC,CASSTRGTAGEQYF
.,TRBJ2-7,.,TRBV25-1,TGTGCCAGCAGTGAACCGGCCAGGGGCTACGAGCAGTACTTC,CASSEPARGYEQYF
.,TRBJ1-1,TRBD1,TRBV3-1/TRBV3-2,TGTGCCAGCGCACAGGGGGAGTTTAGGACTGAAGCTTTCTTT,CASAQGEFRTEAFF
once,TRBJ1-4,.,TRBV3-1/TRBV3-2,TGTGCCAGCAGCCAACGCAGGGTGGAAAAACTGTTTTTT,CASSQRRVEKLFF
.,TRBJ2-7,.,TRBV18,TGTGCCAGCTCACCAGGGGAGTCCTACGAGCAGTACTTC,CASSPGESYEQYF
.,TRBJ2-1,TRBD1,TRBV6-5,TGTGCCAGCAGTTCCGGGACAGGGTTTAGAGAGCAGTTCTTC,CASSSGTGFREQFF
.,TRBJ2-7,.,TRBV28,TGTGCCAGCAGTTCCGAACGGACAACCGTTTCCTACGAGCAGTACTTC,CASSSERTTVSYEQYF
.,TRBJ1-5,TRBD1,TRBV13,TGTGCCAGCAATATGCGGGACAGGGGCAATCAGCCCCAGCATTTT,CASNMRDRGNQPQHF
once,TRBJ2-1,TRBD1,TRBV6-5,TGTGCCAGCAAGACAGGGATGAATGAGCAGTTCTTC,CASKTGMNEQFF